The 26 T cell receptor beta chains listed next were all sequenced from one sample in a study of blood T cell repertoires in COVID-19. The assay was immunoSEQ multiplex PCR, and TCRdb's table has in-frame clones only and misses some. The data hold about 30,000 clones, with around 87% observed a single time. The specimen was peripheral blood. These receptors were obtained from a human donor in a cohort sampled during active COVID-19. The donor label of this sample is uncertain.

This clone appeared once. The rearrangement links TRBV2 to TRBJ2-5; 7 bases fit TRBD1. The junction had 15 bases not matched to a gene; V was cut back by 6 bases and J by 5 bases. Germline-derived CDR1 and CDR2 are SNHLY and FYNNEI. The CDR3 spans 16 residues. CDR3 protein: CASSDPQTGTDETQYF. The DNA of the CDR3 is TGTGCCAGCAGCGACCCCCAGACAGGGACCGACGAGACCCAGTACTTC.

This chain uses TRBV30 with TRBJ1-5; D gene uncertain. CDR3 length: 16 residues. Germline loops: CDR1 GTSNPN, CDR2 SVGIG (reference sequence). The ends were cut back, 4 bases at V and 0 bases at J, with 16 bases in the middle. The CDR3 DNA is TGTGCCTGGACTGGGCACGGCGACAATAGCAATCAGCCCCAGCATTTT. Its translation: CAWTGHGDNSNQPQHF.

This chain connects TRBV5-4 to TRBJ2-7; perhaps TRBD1 as D (5 bases). The germline V and J ends were trimmed by 1 base and 0 bases, with 5 bases remaining between them. The germline V gene encodes CDR1 SGHNT and CDR2 YYREEE (reference sequence). The CDR3 is made up of 13 amino acids. The CDR3 DNA is TGTGCCAGCAGCTTGAGGGGCTCCTACGAGCAGTACTTC. The encoded protein is CASSLRGSYEQYF.

CDR3: CASSQTGASYGYTF. The CDR3 DNA reads as TGTGCCAGCAGCCAGACAGGGGCGAGCTATGGCTACACCTTC. V is TRBV7-8 and J is TRBJ1-2, with TRBD1 matching over 8 bases. The CDR3 loop spans 14 amino acids. Germline trimming cut 5 bases from V and 4 bases from J; bases unmatched to any gene: 6. The germline CDR1 and CDR2 sequences are SGHVS and FQNEAQ.

This clone has just a few counts. As DNA, the CDR3 is TGTGCCAGCAGGTATTCCGGGTACTCTGGAAACACCATATATTTT. It specifies CASRYSGYSGNTIYF. The chain carries TRBV6-5 and TRBJ1-3; D gene ambiguous. CDR3 length equals 15 residues. Per germline, CDR1 MNHEY and CDR2 SVGAGI. V was cut by 6 bases and J by 0 bases, with 12 bases left in between.

The CDR3 loop is CASRRLAETNNEQFF. The CDR3 DNA follows: TGTGCCAGCAGGCGACTAGCGGAAACAAACAATGAGCAGTTCTTC. The rearrangement links TRBV6-5 to TRBJ2-1, with 9 bases aligning to TRBD2. V shed 6 bases, J shed 5 bases, and the junction held 8 bases outside the gene matches. Germline V CDR1 and CDR2: MNHEY, SVGAGI. There are 15 residues in the CDR3.

V is TRBV25-1 and J is TRBJ2-3, with D perhaps matching TRBD2 (6 bases). Deletions cut 2 bases from V and 1 base from J, with 10 bases between. The germline CDR1 and CDR2 sequences are MGHDK and SYGVNS. The CDR3 has 15 amino acids. The CDR3 is CASSEAGKGTDTQYF. CDR3 DNA sequence: TGTGCCAGCAGTGAAGCGGGGAAGGGCACAGATACGCAGTATTTT. The full variable domain, its missing parts supplied by reference TRBV25-1 and TRBJ2-3, is EADIYQTPRYLVIGTGKKITLECSQTMGHDKMYWYQQDPGMELHLIHYSYGVNSTEKGDLSSESTVSRIRTEHFPLTLESARPSHTSQYLCASSEAGKGTDTQYFGPGTRLTVL.

This clone was found once. This chain links TRBV29-1 with TRBJ2-1; unclear D gene. Trimming removed 2 bases from V and 3 bases from J, with 8 bases in between. Germline CDR1 reads SQVTM; CDR2 reads ANQGSEA. This CDR3 has 13 residues. Written as DNA, the CDR3 is TGCAGCGTTGAAACTATCCTCTACAATGAGCAGTTCTTC. Its translation is CSVETILYNEQFF.

The chain is built from TRBV10-3 and TRBJ1-1; D is unclear. Between the trimmed V and J ends, which lost 3 bases and 11 bases, there was a span of 22 bases. Germline-derived CDR1 and CDR2 are ENHRY and SYGVKD. The CDR3 length is 15 residues. The CDR3 sequence: CAISDSLRGGDAAFF. The CDR3 coding sequence is TGTGCCATCAGTGACTCCCTTCGGGGAGGCGACGCGGCTTTCTTT.

The CDR3 reads CASKTRRDRDHGYTF. DNA of the CDR3: TGTGCCAGTAAAACGCGCCGGGACAGGGACCATGGCTACACCTTC. The chain employs TRBV19 and TRBJ1-2, with TRBD1 matching over 9 bases. Germline lookup yields CDR1 LNHDA and CDR2 SQIVND (reference sequence). The CDR3 has 15 residues. The junction had 12 bases not matched to a gene; V was cut back by 7 bases and J by 6 bases.

This clone was seen once. The chain has TRBV27 and TRBJ1-2, with TRBD1 identical over 9 bases. The ends lost 5 bases at V and 4 bases at J; junction bases unmatched: 8. The CDR3 is 15 residues long. Germline CDR1 is MNHEY and CDR2 is SMNVEV (reference sequence). The CDR3 here is CASSQSSTGGYGYTF. DNA for the CDR3: TGTGCCAGCAGTCAATCCTCGACAGGGGGCTATGGCTACACCTTC.

The chain recombines TRBV5-1 with TRBJ2-7; 13 bases agree with TRBD2. The CDR3 sequence is 15 residues long. Trimming removed 4 bases from V and 3 bases from J; junction bases left unmatched: 4. Germline V lookup: CDR1 SGHRS, CDR2 YFSETQ. The CDR3 loop reads CASSTGTSGNYEQYF. CDR3 sequence (DNA): TGCGCCAGCAGCACCGGGACTAGCGGGAACTACGAGCAGTACTTC.

The rearrangement joins TRBV7-8 to TRBJ2-3, with D maybe TRBD1 (7 bases). CDR3 length: 15 residues. V shed 5 bases and J shed 1 base, with 13 bases lying between them. Germline V gene lookup returns CDR1 SGHVS and CDR2 FQNEAQ. The CDR3 spells CASSPRRGRTDTQYF. In DNA form, the CDR3 reads TGTGCCAGCAGCCCCCGGAGGGGGCGCACAGATACGCAGTATTTT.

The chain has TRBV18 and TRBJ2-3, with TRBD1 matching 9 bases. V was clipped by 4 bases and J by 0 bases; unmatched bases: 14. CDR3 length: 19 amino acids. CDR1 and CDR2 from the germline V gene are KGHSH and LQKENI. The CDR3 DNA is TGTGCCAGCTCACAAGTCCCGGGACAGGGTCCCCAGAGCACAGATACGCAGTATTTT. Its translation is CASSQVPGQGPQSTDTQYF. The full variable domain, rest sourced from reference TRBV18 and TRBJ2-3, is NAGVMQNPRHLVRRRGQEARLRCSPMKGHSHVYWYRQLPEEGLKFMVYLQKENIIDESGMPKERFSAEFPKEGPSILRIQQVVRGDSAAYFCASSQVPGQGPQSTDTQYFGPGTRLTVL.

The V gene is TRBV2, the J gene TRBJ2-2, with D tentatively TRBD2 (5 bases). V was pared by 7 bases and J by 6 bases, with 15 bases between. The CDR3 totals 14 residues. Germline assignment: CDR1 SNHLY and CDR2 FYNNEI. The CDR3 protein is CASKRRRDAGELFF. The CDR3 nucleotides read TGTGCCAGCAAGCGGAGACGGGATGCCGGGGAGCTGTTTTTT.

V is TRBV11-2 and J is TRBJ2-4; D unclear. V was shortened by 5 bases and J by 0 bases, with 5 bases between the two germline ends. Germline-derived CDR1 and CDR2 are SGHAT and FQNNGV. The CDR3 length is 13 residues. In DNA, the CDR3 is TGTGCCAGCAGCCCCATAGCCAAAAACATTCAGTACTTC. Protein product: CASSPIAKNIQYF.

CDR3 amino acids: CASRRRQFSYNEQFF. The CDR3 nucleotides read TGTGCCAGCAGACGAAGACAGTTCTCCTACAATGAGCAGTTCTTC. The chain joins TRBV7-2 to TRBJ2-1; maybe TRBD1 (5 bases). The CDR3 sequence is 15 residues long. V gave up 6 bases and J gave up 0 bases, with 12 bases separating them. Germline V lookup: CDR1 SGHTA, CDR2 FQGNSA.

This clone was recorded only once. The chain recombines TRBV7-2 with TRBJ2-7; D is perhaps TRBD2 (5 bases). Germline V lookup: CDR1 SGHTA, CDR2 FQGNSA. There are 13 residues in the CDR3. V was cut by 5 bases and J by 9 bases, with 17 bases left in between. In DNA, the CDR3 is TGTGCCAGCAGCGTTACTAGGTCGTATGTGCAGTACTTC. It specifies CASSVTRSYVQYF.

This rearrangement joins TRBV9 to TRBJ2-3, with TRBD2 matching 9 bases. This CDR3 contains 15 residues. Germline trimming cut 5 bases from V and 3 bases from J; bases unmatched to any gene: 7. Germline CDR1 SGDLS, CDR2 YYNGEE. CDR3 coding DNA: TGTGCCAGCAGTTTAGCGGGAGCACGGACAGATACGCAGTATTTT. Residues: CASSLAGARTDTQYF.

The chain joins TRBV19 to TRBJ2-7; TRBD1 might be the D (5 bases). The V end lost 4 bases, the J end lost 3 bases, and 13 bases lay between the germline ends. The CDR3 is 14 amino acids. Germline CDR1 and CDR2: LNHDA and SQIVND (reference sequence). CDR3 sequence reads: CASSTTDKFYEQYF. In nucleotides, the CDR3 is TGTGCCAGTAGTACCACGGACAAATTCTACGAGCAGTACTTC. Full variable domain (rest looked up from reference TRBV19 and TRBJ2-7): DGGITQSPKYLFRKEGQNVTLSCEQNLNHDAMYWYRQDPGQGLRLIYYSQIVNDFQKGDIAEGYSVSREKKESFPLTVTSAQKNPTAFYLCASSTTDKFYEQYFGPGTRLTVT.

The chain employs TRBV24-1 and TRBJ1-5; 12 bases match TRBD1. The germline CDR1 and CDR2 sequences are KGHDR and SFDVKD. V shed 3 bases, J shed 11 bases, and the junction held 7 bases outside the gene matches. This CDR3 comprises 15 residues. The CDR3 protein is CATSDTGTGGVTQHF. CDR3 DNA: TGTGCCACCAGTGATACCGGGACAGGGGGCGTGACCCAGCATTTT.

This clone was counted a single time. An end of the junction differs from the germline gene, which may be a read error. This chain connects TRBV28 to TRBJ1-3; D ambiguous. CDR3 size: 11 residues. CDR1 and CDR2 (germline): MDHEN, SYDVKM. CDR3: CASTGGTTIYF. DNA of the CDR3: TGTGCCAGCACAGGAGGAACCACCATATATTTT.

J is TRBJ2-7 and V is TRBV3-1 (or the pseudogene TRBV3-2), with 8 bases identical to TRBD2. Germline V gene sequence: CDR1 LGHDT, CDR2 YNNKEL (reference sequence). With V trimmed by 4 bases and J by 4 bases, 9 bases remained unmatched. The CDR3 has 15 amino acids. The CDR3 sequence: CASSPSGGAYYEQYF. CDR3 coding DNA: TGTGCCAGCAGCCCCTCGGGAGGGGCTTATTACGAGCAGTACTTC.

J is TRBJ2-1 and V is TRBV12-5; TRBD2 matches at 9 bases. CDR1 and CDR2 (germline): LGHNT, FRNRAP. The junction had 5 bases not matched to a gene; V was cut back by 8 bases and J by 3 bases. The CDR3 extends over 14 amino acids. The CDR3 bases are TGTGCTAGTTCGGGACTAGCTGACTACAATGAGCAGTTCTTC. This translates into CASSGLADYNEQFF. Based on the CDR3 plus reference TRBV12-5 and TRBJ2-1, the full variable domain is DARVTQTPRHKVTEMGQEVTMRCQPILGHNTVFWYRQTMMQGLELLAYFRNRAPLDDSGMPKDRFSAEMPDATLATLKIQPSEPRDSAVYFCASSGLADYNEQFFGPGTRLTVL.

The rearrangement uses TRBV2 and TRBJ1-1; no clear D. CDR1 is SNHLY and CDR2 is FYNNEI in the germline V gene. Trimming removed 1 base from V and 2 bases from J, with 11 bases in between. The CDR3 totals 15 residues. In DNA form, the CDR3 reads TGTGCCAGCAGTGAAGACCGCTCTGGCAACACTGAAGCTTTCTTT. Protein: CASSEDRSGNTEAFF.

The CDR3 sequence: CASSPGLAGGTGELFF. CDR3 DNA: TGCGCCAGCAGCCCGGGACTAGCGGGAGGAACCGGGGAGCTGTTTTTT. This rearrangement joins TRBV5-1 to TRBJ2-2; 15 nucleotides match TRBD2. Trimming at V came to 4 bases and at J to 5 bases, leaving 3 bases not matched to a gene. The CDR3 consists of 16 residues. Germline V lookup: CDR1 SGHRS, CDR2 YFSETQ. The full variable domain, rest sourced from reference TRBV5-1 and TRBJ2-2, is KAGVTQTPRYLIKTRGQQVTLSCSPISGHRSVSWYQQTPGQGLQFLFEYFSETQRNKGNFPGRFSGRQFSNSRSEMNVSTLELGDSALYLCASSPGLAGGTGELFFGEGSRLTVL.